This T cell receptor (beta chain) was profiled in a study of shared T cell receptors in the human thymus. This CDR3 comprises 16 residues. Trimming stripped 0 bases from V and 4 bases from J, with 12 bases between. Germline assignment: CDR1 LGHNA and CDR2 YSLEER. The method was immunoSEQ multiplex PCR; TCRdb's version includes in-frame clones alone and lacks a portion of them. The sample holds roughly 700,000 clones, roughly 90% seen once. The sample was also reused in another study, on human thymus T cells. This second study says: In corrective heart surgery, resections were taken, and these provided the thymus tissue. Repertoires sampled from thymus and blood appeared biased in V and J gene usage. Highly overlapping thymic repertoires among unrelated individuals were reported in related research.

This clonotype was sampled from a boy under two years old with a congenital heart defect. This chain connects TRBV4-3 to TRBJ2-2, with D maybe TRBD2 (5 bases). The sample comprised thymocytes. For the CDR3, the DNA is TGCGCCAGCAGCCAAGATACAGCGGAACTCACCGGGGAGCTGTTTTTT. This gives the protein CASSQDTAELTGELFF.